This T cell receptor beta chain was sequenced for a study of blood T cells in healthy people across ages. Findings and caveats of the study: Per million T cells, TCR beta diversity dropped about linearly as age rose. PBMC samples, being unsorted, prevented any conclusive comparison of naive and antigen-experienced cells.

A sample-barcoded 5' primer and a J-beta primer mix were used in a second PCR of roughly 6 to 11 cycles. The authors tagged each cDNA molecule using a template-switch adaptor with 12 random nucleotides. TCRdb recomputed calls from the 5' RACE reads with MiXCR, one row per CDR3 protein. The sample contains 1.4 million or so distinct CDR3 sequences, about 42% of which appear only once. As concerns this clonotype: Its target is unknown.

CDR1 and CDR2 (germline): MNHNS, SASEGT. V lost 8 bases and J lost 4, with 11 bases in between. The CDR3 has 13 residues. The total RNA that was extracted per sample amounted to at least 5.5 micrograms. This clonotype was sampled from a woman between 18 and 29 years old in good health. Sequencing was performed on blood. The chain uses TRBV6-1 and TRBJ1-4; a possible D gene is TRBD1 (5 bases). In DNA form, the CDR3 reads TGTGCCAGCCTTGGGACCCGTAATGAAAAACTGTTTTTT. Protein: CASLGTRNEKLFF.